This T cell receptor beta chain appears in the sequencing data of a study of T-cell reconstitution after alpha-beta-depleted transplantation in children. Notes on the study in general: The high TCRbeta diversity at day 60 in some patients came from surviving recipient T cells and thymic progenitors.

This clonotype was counted only a few times. Antigen specificity is unknown. There are 14 residues in the CDR3. From germline, CDR1 is LGHDT and CDR2 YNNKEL (reference sequence). V shed 7 bases and J shed 3 bases, with 12 bases lying between them. A TCRbeta library incorporating unique molecular identifiers was prepared. MiXCR was run by TCRdb on the PCR reads, yielding one entry per CDR3 protein. The profile covers roughly 340,000 distinct CDR3 sequences, with 15% to 20% appearing a single time and about 41% taken by the ten largest. The origin of this receptor is a male patient between 2 and 15 years old who had a stem cell transplant for acute lymphoblastic leukemia, so the T cells may come from the graft donor. The sequenced sample was PBMCs, mostly from graft donor cells, obtained 360 days after TCRalphabeta/CD19-depleted stem cell transplant. The chain joins TRBV3-1 to TRBJ2-2; D may be TRBD2 (5 bases). CDR3 residues: CASMGRWDTGELFF. CDR3 in DNA: TGTGCCAGCATGGGGAGATGGGACACCGGGGAGCTGTTTTTT.